A single sample is the source of the 3 T cell receptor beta chains below, sequenced in a study of T cell responses to AZD1222 COVID-19 vaccine. TCRdb keeps only in-frame clones here, not all; method: immunoSEQ multiplex PCR. The sample lists 120,000 to 150,000 clones, 88% occurring once. The sample here was peripheral blood, taken 28 days after the second dose of the MenACWY control vaccine. The receptors originated from an adult who received the MenACWY meningococcal vaccine as a control.

This clone was found once. The chain is built from TRBV6-5 and TRBJ2-2, with 12 bases aligning to TRBD2. This CDR3 has 16 residues. V lost 1 base and J lost 7; bases outside the gene matches: 4. Germline assignment: CDR1 MNHEY and CDR2 SVGAGI. For the CDR3, the DNA is TGTGCCAGCAGTTACTACGCTAGCGGGGGGGTCGGGGAGCTGTTTTTT. This sequence encodes CASSYYASGGVGELFF.

The chain recombines TRBV7-3 with TRBJ2-3; D is unclear. Germline V gene sequence: CDR1 SGHTA, CDR2 FQGTGA. The V end was cut by 5 bases, the J end by 5 bases, with 17 bases between. This CDR3 contains 15 residues. CDR3 loop: CASSPRRLGIDTQYF. CDR3 in DNA: TGTGCCAGCAGCCCCAGGCGACTGGGGATAGATACGCAGTATTTT.

CDR3 sequence: CASSYYGAADTQYF. The CDR3 region has the DNA TGTGCCAGCAGTTACTACGGGGCGGCAGATACGCAGTATTTT. V gene TRBV6-5 combines with J gene TRBJ2-3; D may match TRBD1 or TRBD2 (5 bases each). CDR3 length: 14 amino acids. V lost 1 base, J lost 4 bases, and 9 bases lay in between. Germline CDR1 and CDR2: MNHEY and SVGAGI.